This T cell receptor beta chain comes out of a study of blood T cell repertoires in COVID-19. TCRdb keeps only in-frame clones here, not all; method: immunoSEQ multiplex PCR. Here the sample spans 200,000 to 300,000 clones, over 80% being singletons. This CDR3 comprises 15 residues. V shed 3 bases, J shed 7 bases, and the junction held 9 bases outside the gene matches. Germline loops: CDR1 KGHSH, CDR2 LQKENI. The J gene is TRBJ1-2, the V gene TRBV18; 9 bases agree with TRBD1. Sequencing was done on a sample of peripheral blood. This clonotype was sampled from a man in his forties with acute or convalescent COVID-19. The CDR3 DNA sequence: TGTGCCAGCTCACCGGACAGGGGACTATATGGTGGCTACACCTTC. This encodes CASSPDRGLYGGYTF.